Following are 27 T cell receptor beta chains from one sample sequenced in a study of CD8+ T cells in alopecia areata. Treatment meaning: oral pan-JAK inhibitor, 5-10 mg twice daily. RNA extraction and reverse transcription yielded cDNA as sequencing template. Generated by immunoSEQ multiplex PCR, the TCRdb table keeps only in-frame clones and is missing some. Altogether more than 150,000 clones are present, about 47% being singletons, with the ten largest covering 10%. Sequencing used CD8+ T cells sorted from blood, obtained around week 54, from a patient treated with tofacitinib. The receptors here all came from a human donor with alopecia areata.

The chain joins TRBV29-1 to TRBJ1-2; D remains ambiguous. Per germline, CDR1 SQVTM and CDR2 ANQGSEA. Trimming removed 6 bases from V and 4 bases from J, with 12 bases in between. The CDR3 has 12 amino acids. The CDR3 sequence is CSVPQSVYGYTF. CDR3 coding DNA: TGCAGCGTGCCCCAATCGGTCTATGGCTACACCTTC.

The chain carries TRBV30 and TRBJ2-7; 8 nucleotides line up with TRBD1. CDR3 length equals 13 residues. After removal of 4 bases from V and 3 bases from J, the junction contained 5 bases not matched to a gene. Germline lookup yields CDR1 GTSNPN and CDR2 SVGIG (reference sequence). CDR3 sequence (DNA): TGTGCCTGGAAACAGGGGGAGGACTACGAGCAGTACTTC. Protein sequence: CAWKQGEDYEQYF.

The chain is built from TRBV30 and TRBJ1-1; maybe TRBD1 (6 bases). V lost 1 base to trimming and J lost 0 bases, with 6 bases between them. CDR3 length: 13 amino acids. CDR1 GTSNPN and CDR2 SVGIG come from the germline V gene (reference sequence). The CDR3: CAWSGDMNTEAFF. For the CDR3, the DNA is TGTGCCTGGAGTGGGGACATGAACACTGAAGCTTTCTTT.

The gene calls are TRBV9 and TRBJ1-2, with D maybe TRBD1 (6 bases). Deletions cut 4 bases from V and 8 bases from J, with 15 bases between. There are 13 residues in the CDR3. Germline assignment: CDR1 SGDLS and CDR2 YYNGEE. CDR3 sequence reads: CASSRDRQGGYTF. Written as DNA, the CDR3 is TGTGCCAGCAGCCGGGACCGCCAGGGGGGCTACACCTTC.

The chain recombines TRBV7-9 with TRBJ2-7; the D is unclear. This CDR3 spans 13 amino acids. Trimming cost V 4 bases and J 2 bases, with 9 bases left between them. Germline CDR1 and CDR2: SEHNR and FQNEAQ (reference sequence). The CDR3 region is CASSSRQPYEQYF. In DNA, the CDR3 is TGTGCCAGCAGCTCACGTCAGCCCTACGAGCAGTACTTC. Filled out from reference TRBV7-9 and TRBJ2-7, the complete variable domain reads DTGVSQNPRHKITKRGQNVTFRCDPISEHNRLYWYRQTLGQGPEFLTYFQNEAQLEKSRLLSDRFSAERPKGSFSTLEIQRTEQGDSAMYLCASSSRQPYEQYFGPGTRLTVT.

This clone came up a few times. This chain links TRBV29-1 with TRBJ1-1, with 9 bases matching TRBD1. This CDR3 is 12 amino acids long. Trimming took 8 bases from V and 6 from J; bases not matched to a gene: 7. Germline loops: CDR1 SQVTM, CDR2 ANQGSEA. Here the CDR3 DNA reads TGCAGCCTAGGAACAGGGGGCTCTGAAGCTTTCTTT. Its protein product is CSLGTGGSEAFF.

This clone showed up just a few times. V usage is TRBV19 and J usage is TRBJ1-5; D is uncertain. V dropped 7 bases and J dropped 3 bases, with 13 bases sitting between them. Germline values: CDR1 LNHDA, CDR2 SQIVND (reference sequence). The CDR3 covers 14 residues. Here the CDR3 reads CASKEGPVNQPQHF. The CDR3 DNA is TGTGCCAGTAAAGAAGGGCCAGTCAATCAGCCCCAGCATTTT.

The V gene is TRBV18, the J gene TRBJ1-1; D is unresolved. V was shortened by 3 bases and J by 0 bases, with 5 bases between the two germline ends. The germline gives CDR1 KGHSH, CDR2 LQKENI. The CDR3 length is 13 residues. CDR3 nucleotides: TGTGCCAGCTCACCGGAACTGAACACTGAAGCTTTCTTT. As protein: CASSPELNTEAFF.

This chain uses TRBV9 with TRBJ1-1, with TRBD1 matching over 9 bases. The germline CDR1 and CDR2 sequences are SGDLS and YYNGEE. The CDR3 runs to 15 residues. V lost 4 bases to trimming and J lost 6 bases; unmatched junction nucleotides: 10. CDR3 nucleotides: TGTGCCAGCAGCACAGGGACAGGGCCCTTGCCTGAAGCTTTCTTT. Protein sequence: CASSTGTGPLPEAFF.

This clone was seen a handful of times. The rearrangement links TRBV19 to TRBJ1-6; D gene ambiguous. The CDR3 extends over 15 amino acids. The V end was cut by 3 bases, the J end by 10 bases, with 16 bases between. Germline CDR1 and CDR2: LNHDA and SQIVND (reference sequence). CDR3 amino acids: CASSIGGVTRSPLHF. CDR3 bases: TGTGCCAGTAGTATCGGTGGGGTGACTAGATCACCCCTCCACTTT.

This rearrangement joins TRBV7-9 to TRBJ2-4; 7 positions agree with TRBD2. CDR3 length equals 14 residues. After removal of 5 bases from V and 7 bases from J, the junction contained 8 bases not matched to a gene. Per the germline V gene, CDR1 is SEHNR and CDR2 is FQNEAQ (reference sequence). The CDR3 coding sequence is TGTGCCAGCAGCCCACGGACTAGAGATAACATTCAGTACTTC. Protein: CASSPRTRDNIQYF.

The V gene is TRBV15, the J gene TRBJ2-3; D uncertain. The CDR3 is 15 amino acids. V was clipped by 5 bases and J by 2 bases, with 14 bases between them. CDR1 and CDR2 (germline): LNHNV, YYDKDF (reference sequence). In DNA, the CDR3 is TGTGCCACCAGCGTCTACGATAGTTTCACAGATACGCAGTATTTT. This gives the protein CATSVYDSFTDTQYF.

The chain combines TRBV4-1 with TRBJ2-2, with D hard to call. The V gene lost 1 base and the J gene lost 4 bases, with 10 bases spanning the gap. The CDR3 consists of 15 residues. CDR1 MGHRA and CDR2 YSYEKL come from the germline V gene. The CDR3 region has the DNA TGCGCCAGCAGCCAAGGGTCGGAGTTCACCGGGGAGCTGTTTTTT. Protein product: CASSQGSEFTGELFF.

CDR3 sequence: CAWKSEQLNSPLHF. The CDR3 DNA sequence: TGTGCCTGGAAAAGTGAACAGCTAAATTCACCCCTCCACTTT. The chain carries TRBV30 and TRBJ1-6; D uncertain. This CDR3 is built from 14 residues. Germline V lookup: CDR1 GTSNPN, CDR2 SVGIG (reference sequence). The V gene lost 4 bases and the J gene lost 7 bases, with 14 bases spanning the gap.

This clone is a singleton in its sample. This rearrangement joins TRBV7-9 to TRBJ1-2, with unresolved D. CDR3 length: 16 amino acids. Germline CDR1 and CDR2: SEHNR and FQNEAQ (reference sequence). Trimming took off 1 base at V and 4 bases at J, with 16 bases between the two ends. The CDR3 DNA reads TGTGCCAGCAGCTTAGTGGGAGGTGAGGAGGCCTATGGCTACACCTTC. Translation: CASSLVGGEEAYGYTF.

The chain links TRBV27 to TRBJ1-4, with D perhaps matching TRBD1 (5 bases). Germline V gene lookup returns CDR1 MNHEY and CDR2 SMNVEV (reference sequence). V was pared by 5 bases and J by 8 bases, with 6 bases between. The CDR3 runs 11 residues. This chain's CDR3 is CASSQGEKLFF. The CDR3 DNA reads as TGTGCCAGCAGTCAGGGAGAAAAACTGTTTTTT.

The chain carries TRBV6-1 and TRBJ2-7, with D hard to call. The V end lost 2 bases, the J end lost 3 bases, and 11 bases lay between the germline ends. Germline CDR1 reads MNHNS; CDR2 reads SASEGT. This CDR3 is built from 14 residues. The CDR3 sequence: CASSERVIVYEQYF. The CDR3 coding sequence is TGTGCCAGCAGTGAAAGGGTAATAGTCTACGAGCAGTACTTC.

In DNA form, the CDR3 reads TGTGCCAGCAGTCCCTATGGGGGAACTAGCACAGATACGCAGTATTTT. Translated: CASSPYGGTSTDTQYF. The gene calls are TRBV27 and TRBJ2-3; TRBD1 or TRBD2 may be the D gene (5 bases each). Germline V gene lookup returns CDR1 MNHEY and CDR2 SMNVEV (reference sequence). Trimming removed 5 bases from V and 0 bases from J, with 15 bases in between. CDR3 length equals 16 residues.

A few counts support this clone. The chain links TRBV6-1 to TRBJ2-1, with TRBD2 matching 13 bases. The CDR3 extends over 15 amino acids. The germline V gene has CDR1 MNHNS and CDR2 SASEGT. The V segment lost 4 bases and the J segment 8 bases; nucleotides outside the gene matches: 5. The CDR3 DNA is TGTGCCAGCAGTGTAACTAGCGGGGGGGCCGATGAGCAGTTCTTC. This gives the protein CASSVTSGGADEQFF.

This clone has only a few counts. Distinct nucleotide sequences in the sample also encode this CDR3. The rearrangement uses TRBV9 and TRBJ2-7; D is undetermined. The CDR3 is 13 residues long. The germline V and J ends were trimmed by 0 bases and 2 bases, with 6 bases remaining between them. Germline V lookup: CDR1 SGDLS, CDR2 YYNGEE. CDR3 nucleotides: TGTGCCAGCAGCGTAGGTCTAGCCTACGAGCAGTACTTC. Amino acids: CASSVGLAYEQYF.

This clone was observed a handful of times. The chain recombines TRBV6-5 with TRBJ1-4; the D is unclear. Germline CDR1 and CDR2: MNHEY and SVGAGI. The length of the CDR3 is 12 residues. V was clipped by 4 bases and J by 6 bases, with 6 bases between them. In nucleotides, the CDR3 is TGTGCCAGCAGTTCCCTTGATGAAAAACTGTTTTTT. Its protein is CASSSLDEKLFF.

The rearrangement joins TRBV7-6 to TRBJ2-3; D remains unclear. The CDR3 has 14 amino acids. The V and J ends lost 4 bases and 9 bases respectively, with 17 bases between them. In germline, CDR1 is SGHVS, CDR2 FNYEAQ. The CDR3 DNA sequence: TGTGCCAGCAGCTCCTCTGGCAGGCCCAGAACGCAGTATTTT. It specifies CASSSSGRPRTQYF.

This clone appeared once. This rearrangement joins TRBV6-5 to TRBJ1-1; possibly TRBD1 for D (6 bases). Germline lookup yields CDR1 MNHEY and CDR2 SVGAGI. Trimming removed 0 bases at V and 1 base at J, with 9 bases between. The CDR3 totals 15 residues. This CDR3 reads CASSYSSGANTEAFF. In DNA, the CDR3 is TGTGCCAGCAGTTACTCGTCAGGGGCGAACACTGAAGCTTTCTTT.

The chain carries TRBV7-2 and TRBJ2-3; D is possibly TRBD1 (6 bases). The CDR3 contains 15 residues. The V end was cut by 1 base, the J end by 0 bases, with 8 bases between. Germline CDR1 is SGHTA and CDR2 is FQGNSA. The CDR3 sequence is CASSLGTVSTDTQYF. The CDR3 DNA sequence: TGTGCCAGCAGCTTAGGGACAGTAAGCACAGATACGCAGTATTTT.

The V call is TRBV27, the J call TRBJ1-4; maybe TRBD1 (5 bases). Germline assignment: CDR1 MNHEY and CDR2 SMNVEV (reference sequence). The CDR3 is made up of 13 amino acids. Trimming removed 4 bases at V and 4 bases at J, with 7 bases between. CDR3 residues: CASSSDSNEKLFF. The DNA for the CDR3 is TGTGCCAGCAGTTCCGACAGTAATGAAAAACTGTTTTTT.

CDR3 residues: CASSYSLAEYGYTF. The CDR3, as DNA: TGTGCCAGCAGTTACTCGTTGGCAGAATATGGCTACACCTTC. The genes are TRBV6-5 and TRBJ1-2; D unresolved. With 0 bases removed from V and 5 bases from J, the gap between germline ends came to 10 bases. The germline gives CDR1 MNHEY, CDR2 SVGAGI. The CDR3 is made up of 14 amino acids.

This chain links TRBV5-1 with TRBJ2-2; 7 positions match TRBD1. V shed 3 bases and J 4 bases; nucleotides not matched to a gene: 3. Germline V gene lookup returns CDR1 SGHRS and CDR2 YFSETQ. The CDR3 is 14 residues long. For the CDR3, the DNA is TGCGCCAGCAGCTACCACAGGGGCACCGGGGAGCTGTTTTTT. Protein product: CASSYHRGTGELFF. Full variable domain (outside the CDR3, taken from reference TRBV5-1 and TRBJ2-2): KAGVTQTPRYLIKTRGQQVTLSCSPISGHRSVSWYQQTPGQGLQFLFEYFSETQRNKGNFPGRFSGRQFSNSRSEMNVSTLELGDSALYLCASSYHRGTGELFFGEGSRLTVL.